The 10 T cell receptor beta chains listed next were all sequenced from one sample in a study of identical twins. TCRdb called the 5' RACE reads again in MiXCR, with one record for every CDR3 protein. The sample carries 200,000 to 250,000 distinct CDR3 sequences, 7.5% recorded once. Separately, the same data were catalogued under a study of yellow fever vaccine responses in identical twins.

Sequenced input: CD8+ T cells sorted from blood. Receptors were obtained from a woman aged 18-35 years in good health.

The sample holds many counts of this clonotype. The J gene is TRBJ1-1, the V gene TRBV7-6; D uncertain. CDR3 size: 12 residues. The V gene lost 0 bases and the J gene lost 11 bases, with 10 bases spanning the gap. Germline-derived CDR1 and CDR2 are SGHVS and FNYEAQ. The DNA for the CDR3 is TGTGCCAGCAGCTTAGCGGATGGCGAGGCTTTCTTT. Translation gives CASSLADGEAFF.

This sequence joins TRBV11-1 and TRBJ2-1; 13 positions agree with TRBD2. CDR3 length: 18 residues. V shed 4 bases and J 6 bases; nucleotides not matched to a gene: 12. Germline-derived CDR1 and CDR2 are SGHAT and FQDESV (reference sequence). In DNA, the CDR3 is TGTGCCAGCAGCTCCCCCGAGCCGACTAGCGGGAGGCCCAATGAGCAGTTCTTC. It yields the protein CASSSPEPTSGRPNEQFF.

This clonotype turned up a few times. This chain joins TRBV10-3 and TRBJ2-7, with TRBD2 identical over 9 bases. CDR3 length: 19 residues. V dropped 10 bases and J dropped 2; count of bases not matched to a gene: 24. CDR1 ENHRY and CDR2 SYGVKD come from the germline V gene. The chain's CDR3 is CATLQMLAGKFSAPYEQYF. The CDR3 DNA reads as TGTGCCACCCTGCAAATGCTAGCGGGAAAATTCTCCGCTCCCTACGAGCAGTACTTC.

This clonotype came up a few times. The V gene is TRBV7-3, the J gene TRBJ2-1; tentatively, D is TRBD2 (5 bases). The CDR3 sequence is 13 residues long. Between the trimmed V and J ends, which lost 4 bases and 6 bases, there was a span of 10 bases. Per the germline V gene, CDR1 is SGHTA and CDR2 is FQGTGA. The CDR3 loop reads CASSSTGINEQFF. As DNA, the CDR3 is TGTGCCAGCAGCTCAACCGGGATCAATGAGCAGTTCTTC.

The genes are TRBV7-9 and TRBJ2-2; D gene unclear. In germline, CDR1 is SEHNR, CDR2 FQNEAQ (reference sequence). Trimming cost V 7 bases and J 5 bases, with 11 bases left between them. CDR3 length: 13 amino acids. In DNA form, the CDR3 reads TGTGCCAGCACCGCGAGGCTTACCGGGGAGCTGTTTTTT. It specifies CASTARLTGELFF.

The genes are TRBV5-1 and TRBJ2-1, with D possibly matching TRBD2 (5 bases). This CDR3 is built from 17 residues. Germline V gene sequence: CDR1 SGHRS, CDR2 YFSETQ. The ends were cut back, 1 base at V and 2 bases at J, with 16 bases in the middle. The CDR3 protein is CASSLNWGVSPYNEQFF. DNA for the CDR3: TGCGCCAGCAGCTTGAACTGGGGAGTTTCTCCCTACAATGAGCAGTTCTTC.

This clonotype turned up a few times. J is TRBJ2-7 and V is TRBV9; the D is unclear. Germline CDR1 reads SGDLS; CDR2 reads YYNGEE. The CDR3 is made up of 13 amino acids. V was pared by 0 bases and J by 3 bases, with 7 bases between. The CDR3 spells CASSVGANYEQYF. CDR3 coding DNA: TGTGCCAGCAGCGTAGGGGCGAACTACGAGCAGTACTTC.

In DNA form, the CDR3 reads TGTGCCAGAGAAAGCGGGAGGACTAACACCGGGGAGCTGTTTTTT. Residues: CARESGRTNTGELFF. The gene calls are TRBV2 and TRBJ2-2; 9 nucleotides match TRBD2. V trimming: 9 bases; J trimming: 2 bases; junction bases outside the gene matches: 7. The germline V gene has CDR1 SNHLY and CDR2 FYNNEI. This CDR3 region has 15 residues.

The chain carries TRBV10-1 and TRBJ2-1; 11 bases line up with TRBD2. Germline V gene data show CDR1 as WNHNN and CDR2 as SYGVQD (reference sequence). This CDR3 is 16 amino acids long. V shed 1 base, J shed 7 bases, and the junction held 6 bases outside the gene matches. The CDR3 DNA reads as TGCGCCAGCAGTGAGTTCCCTAGCGGGAGGATAAATGAGCAGTTCTTC. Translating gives CASSEFPSGRINEQFF.

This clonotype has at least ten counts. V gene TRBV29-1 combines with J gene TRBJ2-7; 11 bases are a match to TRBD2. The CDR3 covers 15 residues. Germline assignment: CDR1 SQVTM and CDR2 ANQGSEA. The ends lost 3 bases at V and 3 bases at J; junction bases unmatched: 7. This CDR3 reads CSVELSGRAHYEQYF. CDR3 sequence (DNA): TGCAGCGTTGAGCTTAGCGGGAGGGCCCACTACGAGCAGTACTTC.